This T cell receptor (beta chain) originates from a study of breast tumors, draining lymph nodes, adjacent tissues. General study points: The data were judged consistent with most tumor T cells coming from lymph node and expanding in tumor. Tumors had less TCR diversity than lymph nodes, more than nontumor tissue. Data only fit, rather than demonstrated, lymph node origin of most tumor T cells.

TCRdb re-derived calls from the multiplex PCR reads in MiXCR, one entry per CDR3 protein. The table lists nearly 110,000 distinct CDR3 sequences, under 40% of them singletons, with under 6.5% in the top ten. Samples came from axillary lymph nodes draining the breast cancer. Losses at the gene ends were 7 bases for V and 8 bases for J; bases not matched to a gene: 5. The CDR3 spans 14 residues. The V gene's germline CDR1 is SNHLY and CDR2 FYNNEI. As concerns this clonotype: Its antigen is unidentified.

Material: axillary lymph node tissue. J is TRBJ1-6 and V is TRBV2, with 10 nucleotides matching TRBD1. The source is a female donor with breast cancer. Some clones in this sample may be carry-over from other donors' samples. Written as DNA, the CDR3 is TGTGCCAGCAAATTTGGGACAGGGGATTCACCCCTCCACTTT. Amino acid sequence: CASKFGTGDSPLHF.